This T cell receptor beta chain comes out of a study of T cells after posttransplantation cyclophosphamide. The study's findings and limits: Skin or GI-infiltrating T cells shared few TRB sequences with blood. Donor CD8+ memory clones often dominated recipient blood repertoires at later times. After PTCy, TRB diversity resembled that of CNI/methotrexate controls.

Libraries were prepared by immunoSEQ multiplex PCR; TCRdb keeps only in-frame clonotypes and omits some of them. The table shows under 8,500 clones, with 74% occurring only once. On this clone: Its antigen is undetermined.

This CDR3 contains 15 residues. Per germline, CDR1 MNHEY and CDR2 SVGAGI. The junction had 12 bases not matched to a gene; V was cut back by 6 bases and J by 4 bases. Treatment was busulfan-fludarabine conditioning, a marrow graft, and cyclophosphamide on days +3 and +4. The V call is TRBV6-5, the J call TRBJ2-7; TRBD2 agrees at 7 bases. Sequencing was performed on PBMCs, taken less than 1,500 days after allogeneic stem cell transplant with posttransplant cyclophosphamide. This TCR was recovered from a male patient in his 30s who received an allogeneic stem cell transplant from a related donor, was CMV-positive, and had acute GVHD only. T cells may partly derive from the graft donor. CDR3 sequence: CASRSPGEGRYEQYF. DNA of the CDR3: TGTGCCAGCAGATCTCCTGGGGAGGGGAGGTACGAGCAGTACTTC.